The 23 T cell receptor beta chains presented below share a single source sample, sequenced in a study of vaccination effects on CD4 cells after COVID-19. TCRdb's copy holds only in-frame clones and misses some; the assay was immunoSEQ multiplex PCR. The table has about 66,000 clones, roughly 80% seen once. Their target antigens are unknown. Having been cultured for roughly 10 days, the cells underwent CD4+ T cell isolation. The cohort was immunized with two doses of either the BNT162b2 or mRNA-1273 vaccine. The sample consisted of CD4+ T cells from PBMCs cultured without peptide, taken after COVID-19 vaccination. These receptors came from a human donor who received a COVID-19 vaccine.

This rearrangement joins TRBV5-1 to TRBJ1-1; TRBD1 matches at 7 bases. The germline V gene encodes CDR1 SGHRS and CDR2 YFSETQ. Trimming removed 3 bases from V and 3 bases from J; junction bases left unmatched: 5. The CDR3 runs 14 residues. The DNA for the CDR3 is TGCGCCAGCAGCTCCAGGGGGGGGGACACTGAAGCTTTCTTT. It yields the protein CASSSRGGDTEAFF.

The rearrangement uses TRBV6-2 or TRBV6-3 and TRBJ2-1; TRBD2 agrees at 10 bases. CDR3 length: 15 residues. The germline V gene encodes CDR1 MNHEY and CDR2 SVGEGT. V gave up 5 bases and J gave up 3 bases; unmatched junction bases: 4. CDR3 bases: TGTGCCAGCAGTCGCCTAGCGGGGGACTACAATGAGCAGTTCTTC. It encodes CASSRLAGDYNEQFF.

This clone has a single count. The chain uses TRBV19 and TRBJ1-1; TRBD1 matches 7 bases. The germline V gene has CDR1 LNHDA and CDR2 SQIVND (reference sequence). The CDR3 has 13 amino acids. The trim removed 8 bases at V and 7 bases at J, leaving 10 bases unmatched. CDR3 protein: CASRAAGGGEAFF. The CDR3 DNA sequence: TGTGCCAGTCGGGCCGCAGGGGGGGGTGAAGCTTTCTTT.

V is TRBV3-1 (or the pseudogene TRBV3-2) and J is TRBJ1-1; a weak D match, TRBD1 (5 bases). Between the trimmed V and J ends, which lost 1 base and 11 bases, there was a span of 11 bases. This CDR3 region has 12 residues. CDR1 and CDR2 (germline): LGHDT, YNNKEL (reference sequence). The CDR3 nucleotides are TGTGCCAGCAGCCAAGGGGGCTTGGGCGCTTTCTTT. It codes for CASSQGGLGAFF.

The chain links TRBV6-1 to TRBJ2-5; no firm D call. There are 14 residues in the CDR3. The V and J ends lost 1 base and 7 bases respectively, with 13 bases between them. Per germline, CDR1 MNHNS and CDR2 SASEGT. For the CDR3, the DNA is TGTGCCAGCAGTGAAGGGCAGCCTACAGCGACCCAGTACTTC. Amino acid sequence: CASSEGQPTATQYF.

The CDR3 is CASSDAPGQGVIEQYV. CDR3 bases: TGTGCCAGCAGTGACGCGCCGGGACAGGGGGTAATAGAGCAGTACGTC. This chain joins TRBV6-4 and TRBJ2-7; TRBD1 matches at 11 bases. Looked up from germline, CDR1 is MRHNA and CDR2 is SNTAGT. The CDR3 loop spans 16 amino acids. The trim removed 2 bases at V and 7 bases at J, leaving 10 bases unmatched.

CDR3 amino acids: CASEIRGGTYNEQFF. The CDR3 nucleotides read TGTGCCAGCGAAATCAGGGGGGGAACCTACAATGAGCAGTTCTTC. The chain has TRBV28 and TRBJ2-1; the D gene could be TRBD1 or TRBD2 (7 bases each). CDR3 length equals 15 residues. V was cut by 8 bases and J by 2 bases, with 16 bases left in between. Germline CDR1 and CDR2: MDHEN and SYDVKM.

CDR3 region: CATSDLGPLNYNEQFF. The CDR3 DNA reads as TGTGCCACCAGTGATTTGGGGCCATTAAACTACAATGAGCAGTTCTTC. This chain links TRBV24-1 with TRBJ2-1; no clear D. V was pared by 0 bases and J by 3 bases, with 11 bases between. CDR1 and CDR2 (germline): KGHDR, SFDVKD. The CDR3 is 16 amino acids.

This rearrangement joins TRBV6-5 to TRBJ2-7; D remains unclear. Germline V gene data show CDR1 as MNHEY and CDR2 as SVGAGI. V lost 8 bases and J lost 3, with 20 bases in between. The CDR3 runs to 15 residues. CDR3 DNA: TGTGCCAGCGCGTTACGTTACGGCCGCGGCTACGAGCAGTACGTC. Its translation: CASALRYGRGYEQYV.

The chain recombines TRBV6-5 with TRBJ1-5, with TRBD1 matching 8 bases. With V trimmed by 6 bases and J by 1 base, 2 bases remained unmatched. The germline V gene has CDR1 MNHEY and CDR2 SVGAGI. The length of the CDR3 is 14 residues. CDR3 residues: CASSRDRSNQPQHF. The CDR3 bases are TGTGCCAGCAGCCGGGACAGGAGCAATCAGCCCCAGCATTTT.

CDR3 nucleotide sequence: TGTGCCAGCAGCCAAACCGGGACAGGGCAAACTGAAGCTTTCTTT. This codes for CASSQTGTGQTEAFF. The rearrangement uses TRBV11-2 and TRBJ1-1; 9 bases agree with TRBD1. The V gene end was trimmed by 5 bases and the J gene end by 5 bases; junction bases not matched to a gene: 9. CDR3 length: 15 residues. Per germline, CDR1 SGHAT and CDR2 FQNNGV.

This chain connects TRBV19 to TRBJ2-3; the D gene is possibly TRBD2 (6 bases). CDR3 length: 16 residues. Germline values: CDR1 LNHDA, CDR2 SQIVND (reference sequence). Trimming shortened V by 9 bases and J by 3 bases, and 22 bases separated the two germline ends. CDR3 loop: CASQSGAIRGTDTQYF. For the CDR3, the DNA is TGTGCCAGCCAATCGGGAGCCATTCGAGGTACAGATACGCAGTATTTT.

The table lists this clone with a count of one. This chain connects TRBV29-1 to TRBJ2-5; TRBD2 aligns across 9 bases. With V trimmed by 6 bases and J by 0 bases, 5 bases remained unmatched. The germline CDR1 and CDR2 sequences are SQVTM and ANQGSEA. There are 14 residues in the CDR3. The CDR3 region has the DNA TGCAGCGTACCGAGCGGGGGGTACCAAGAGACCCAGTACTTC. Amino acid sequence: CSVPSGGYQETQYF.

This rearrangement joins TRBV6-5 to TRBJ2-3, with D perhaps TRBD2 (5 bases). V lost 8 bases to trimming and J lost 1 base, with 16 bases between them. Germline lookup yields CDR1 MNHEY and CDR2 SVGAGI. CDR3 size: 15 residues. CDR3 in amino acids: CASSYLSAGTDTQYF. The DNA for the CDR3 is TGTGCCAGCTCCTACCTTAGCGCGGGCACAGATACGCAGTATTTT.

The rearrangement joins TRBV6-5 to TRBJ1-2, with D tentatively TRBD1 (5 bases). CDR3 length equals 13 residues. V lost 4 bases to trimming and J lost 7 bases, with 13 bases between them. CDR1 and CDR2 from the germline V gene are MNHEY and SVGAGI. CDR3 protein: CASSSDYRFGYTF. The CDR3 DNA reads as TGTGCCAGCAGTTCCGATTACAGGTTTGGCTACACCTTC.

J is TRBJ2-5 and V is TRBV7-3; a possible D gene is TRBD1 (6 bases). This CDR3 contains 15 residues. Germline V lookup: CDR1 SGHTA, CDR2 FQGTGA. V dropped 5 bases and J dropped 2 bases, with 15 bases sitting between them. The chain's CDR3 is CASSPTGQFQETQYF. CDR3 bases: TGTGCCAGCAGCCCTACGGGACAATTTCAAGAGACCCAGTACTTC.

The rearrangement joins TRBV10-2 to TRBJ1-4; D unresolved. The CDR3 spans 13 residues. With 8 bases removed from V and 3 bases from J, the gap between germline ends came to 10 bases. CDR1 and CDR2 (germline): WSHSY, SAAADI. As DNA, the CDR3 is TGCGCCAGCGCGGGGTTAGCTAATGAAAAACTGTTTTTT. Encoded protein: CASAGLANEKLFF.

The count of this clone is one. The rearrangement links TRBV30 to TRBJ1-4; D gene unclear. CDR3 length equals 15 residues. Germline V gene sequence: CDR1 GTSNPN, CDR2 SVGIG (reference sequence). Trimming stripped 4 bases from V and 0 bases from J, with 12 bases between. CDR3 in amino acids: CAWTVRPSTNEKLFF. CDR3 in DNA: TGTGCCTGGACGGTTAGGCCTTCAACTAATGAAAAACTGTTTTTT.

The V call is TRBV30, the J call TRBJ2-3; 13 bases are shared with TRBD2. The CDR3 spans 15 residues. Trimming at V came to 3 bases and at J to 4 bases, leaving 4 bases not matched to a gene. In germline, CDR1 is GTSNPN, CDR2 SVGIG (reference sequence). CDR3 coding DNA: TGTGCCTGGAGACTAGCGGGGGGGCGCGCAGATACGCAGTATTTT. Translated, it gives CAWRLAGGRADTQYF.

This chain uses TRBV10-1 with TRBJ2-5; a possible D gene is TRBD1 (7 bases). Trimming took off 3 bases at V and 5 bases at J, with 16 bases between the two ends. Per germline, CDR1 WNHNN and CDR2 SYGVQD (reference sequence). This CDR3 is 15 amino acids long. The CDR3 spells CASSDGGGGGETQYF. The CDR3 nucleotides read TGCGCCAGCAGTGATGGAGGGGGCGGCGGTGAGACCCAGTACTTC.

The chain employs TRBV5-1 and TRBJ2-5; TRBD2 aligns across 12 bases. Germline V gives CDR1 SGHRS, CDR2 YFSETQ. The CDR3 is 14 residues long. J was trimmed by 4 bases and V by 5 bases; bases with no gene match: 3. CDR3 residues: CASRQGLAGETQYF. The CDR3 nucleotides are TGCGCCAGCAGACAGGGACTAGCGGGAGAGACCCAGTACTTC.

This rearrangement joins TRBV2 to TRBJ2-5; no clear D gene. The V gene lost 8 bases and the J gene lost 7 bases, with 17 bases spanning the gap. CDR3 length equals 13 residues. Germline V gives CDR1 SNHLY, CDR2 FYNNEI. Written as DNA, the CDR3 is TGTGCCAGCGCGGCGATGCTAGGAGCGACCCAGTACTTC. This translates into CASAAMLGATQYF.

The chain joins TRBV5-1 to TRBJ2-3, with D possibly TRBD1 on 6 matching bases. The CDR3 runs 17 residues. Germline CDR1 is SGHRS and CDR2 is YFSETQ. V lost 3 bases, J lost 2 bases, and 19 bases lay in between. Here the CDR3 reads CASSSTGQPASTDTQYF. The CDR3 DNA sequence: TGCGCCAGCAGCTCCACCGGACAGCCGGCTTCCACAGATACGCAGTATTTT.